Listed below are T cell receptor beta chains from one sample, sequenced in a study of OX40 agonist ivuxolimab in advanced cancers. Generated by immunoSEQ multiplex PCR, the TCRdb table keeps only in-frame clones and is missing some. The sample includes roughly 48,000 clones, about 85% of them seen just once. Sample: CD4+ or CD8+ T cells sorted from blood, taken in a trial of the OX40 agonist ivuxolimab. The receptors here all came from an adult with an advanced solid tumor such as melanoma, head and neck, liver or kidney cancer. Both conserved end residues are part of each CDR3. Fields, in order: clone size, D gene, V gene, J gene, CDR3 DNA, CDR3 protein. A D gene is named only where the DNA matches it firmly. A clone size is listed for some rows: how often the clone was seen (once, few, many), or a class if it is expanded.

once	.	TRBV2	TRBJ2-2	TGTGCCAGCAGACCCGGGACCCCCACCGGGGAGCTGTTTTTT	CASRPGTPTGELFF
.	.	TRBV9	TRBJ1-5	TGTGCCAGCAGCGTAAAATCCGGGGGGCAGCCCCAGCATTTT	CASSVKSGGQPQHF
.	.	TRBV4-1	TRBJ1-6	TGCGCCAGCAGCCAAGTCCTCCTCTTGGATTCACCCCTCCACTTT	CASSQVLLLDSPLHF
.	.	TRBV5-1	TRBJ2-5	TGCGCCAGCAGGATCGGAGAGACCCAGTACTTC	CASRIGETQYF
.	TRBD2	TRBV7-9	TRBJ2-3	TGTGCCAGCAGTTTGACTGTAGCGGGAGGGTCAGATACGCAGTATTTT	CASSLTVAGGSDTQYF
.	.	TRBV9	TRBJ2-2	TGTGCCAGCAGCGTAGAGAGGGGCGCCGGCACCGGGGAGCTGTTTTTT	CASSVERGAGTGELFF
.	.	TRBV30	TRBJ1-4	TGTGCCTGGAGTAAGGGTCGGGGTGAAAAACTGTTTTTT	CAWSKGRGEKLFF
.	TRBD2	TRBV28	TRBJ2-7	TGTGCCAGCAGTTTATGGGGGGGGTCCTACGAGCAGTACTTC	CASSLWGGSYEQYF
.	.	TRBV30	TRBJ2-5	TGTGCCTGGAGTGTACAGGGGGGGGAGACCCAGTACTTC	CAWSVQGGETQYF
.	TRBD2	TRBV28	TRBJ2-4	TGTGCCAGCAGCTCCCAGACGCAGCGGGACTGGGTAGCCAAAAACATTCAGTACTTC	CASSSQTQRDWVAKNIQYF
medium-sized	.	TRBV6-1	TRBJ1-5	TGTGCCAGCAGTGTCGACAGGTCTGGTCAGCCCCAGCATTTT	CASSVDRSGQPQHF
few	.	TRBV30	TRBJ2-5	TGTGCCTGGACGTTTGGCGAGAGGCAAGAGACCCAGTACTTC	CAWTFGERQETQYF
few	TRBD1	TRBV10-2	TRBJ1-1	TGCGCCAGCAGGACAGGGCCGTCGAACACTGAAGCTTTCTTT	CASRTGPSNTEAFF
.	.	TRBV5-4	TRBJ2-1	TGTGCCAGCAGCTCGGGCCCAGGGAAAAATGAGCAGTTCTTC	CASSSGPGKNEQFF
once	.	TRBV6-1	TRBJ2-1	TGTGCCAGCAGTGAAACCGGGACTCCCTACAATGAGCAGTTCTTC	CASSETGTPYNEQFF
.	.	TRBV4-1	TRBJ1-4	TGCGCCAGCAGCCAAGATGTAACCGGGAATGAAAAACTGTTTTTT	CASSQDVTGNEKLFF
.	.	TRBV13	TRBJ1-1	TGTGCCAGCACCACGTACAGTCCCAATGAAGCTTTCTTT	CASTTYSPNEAFF
.	TRBD1	TRBV6-6	TRBJ1-2	TGTGCCAGCAGCCCGACAGGGACGGCCTATGGCTACACCTTC	CASSPTGTAYGYTF
few	TRBD1	TRBV5-6	TRBJ1-1	TGTGCCAGCAGCGGGGACAGGGGGAACACTGAAGCTTTCTTT	CASSGDRGNTEAFF
few	TRBD1	TRBV5-1	TRBJ1-1	TGCGCCAGCAGCCGAGATGTCGGTACACAGGGGGCGCGTAACACTGAAGCTTTCTTT	CASSRDVGTQGARNTEAFF
.	.	TRBV9	TRBJ2-7	TGTGCCAGCAGCGCCGGACAAGTTTACTACGAGCAGTACTTC	CASSAGQVYYEQYF
few	.	TRBV7-8	TRBJ1-5	TGTGCCAGCAGCTTAGGTCAGCAGGGTAGCCAGCCCCAGCATTTT	CASSLGQQGSQPQHF
.	.	TRBV29-1	TRBJ2-3	TGCAGCGTTGAAACCCGACAGCACACAGATACGCAGTATTTT	CSVETRQHTDTQYF
.	.	TRBV2	TRBJ2-6	TGTGCCAGCAGTGATTTTAGGGGGGGAGGGGCCAACGTCCTGACTTTC	CASSDFRGGGANVLTF
once	TRBD1	TRBV10-2	TRBJ1-5	TGCGCCAGCAGCCCACAGGGGAGGGTCAATCAGCCCCAGCATTTT	CASSPQGRVNQPQHF
.	.	TRBV5-1	TRBJ2-7	TGCGCCAGCAGCTTGGCCGGGGCGGCGTTCTACGAGCAGTACTTC	CASSLAGAAFYEQYF